What follows are 5 T cell receptor beta chains derived from one specimen sequenced in a study of T cell responses to AZD1222 COVID-19 vaccine. This table comes from immunoSEQ multiplex PCR, and its TCRdb copy is limited to in-frame clones, with some not included. In the table there are around 100,000 clones, over 75% of which are singletons. The sample consisted of peripheral blood, taken on day 0 of AZD1222 vaccination. These receptors all come from an adult in good health.

The rearrangement joins TRBV6-5 to TRBJ2-1; TRBD1 agrees at 9 bases. V lost 7 bases to trimming and J lost 9 bases; unmatched junction nucleotides: 10. The V gene's germline CDR1 is MNHEY and CDR2 SVGAGI. The CDR3 spans 14 residues. DNA for the CDR3: TGTGCCAGCAAGTGGGACAGGGAAACCGGTGAGCAGTTCTTC. This gives the protein CASKWDRETGEQFF.

This chain's CDR3 is CAWSVHLTGMSAGNTDTQYF. The CDR3 coding sequence is TGTGCCTGGAGTGTACATTTGACGGGGATGTCGGCGGGAAACACAGATACGCAGTATTTT. The V and J genes are TRBV30 and TRBJ2-3; the D gene is possibly TRBD2 (6 bases). V dropped 0 bases and J dropped 2 bases, with 27 bases sitting between them. The CDR3 totals 20 residues. Germline V gives CDR1 GTSNPN, CDR2 SVGIG (reference sequence).

V is TRBV20-1 and J is TRBJ1-2, with D unresolved. Per germline, CDR1 DFQATT and CDR2 SNEGSKA (reference sequence). This CDR3 region has 11 residues. Between the trimmed V and J ends, which lost 7 bases and 6 bases, there was a span of 12 bases. CDR3 residues: CSVAEGHGYTF. CDR3 DNA: TGCAGTGTCGCAGAGGGTCATGGCTACACCTTC.

This clone was seen just once. The rearrangement uses TRBV3-1 (or the pseudogene TRBV3-2) and TRBJ2-5, with 7 bases matching TRBD2. V gave up 4 bases and J gave up 7 bases; unmatched junction bases: 9. Per the germline V gene, CDR1 is LGHDT and CDR2 is YNNKEL (reference sequence). The CDR3 totals 14 residues. Here the CDR3 reads CASSPRGPGGTQYF. CDR3 nucleotide sequence: TGTGCCAGCAGCCCCCGGGGCCCGGGAGGGACCCAGTACTTC.

The rearrangement joins TRBV2 to TRBJ1-1, with D hard to call. The ends were cut back, 7 bases at V and 1 base at J, with 7 bases in the middle. The CDR3 spans 12 residues. Germline lookup yields CDR1 SNHLY and CDR2 FYNNEI. CDR3: CASMRGNTEAFF. DNA for the CDR3: TGTGCCAGCATGAGAGGGAACACTGAAGCTTTCTTT.